One TCR beta chain is described in this entry. This record belongs to a study of control samples from healthy donors and cancer patients. CDR3 length: 13 residues. V lost 5 bases and J lost 6, with 13 bases in between. The germline V gene encodes CDR1 MGHDK and CDR2 SYGVNS. Clones were read by immunoSEQ multiplex PCR, and TCRdb kept only the in-frame ones, dropping some. The sample lists approximately 100,000 clones; roughly 92% were seen once. The source of this sequence is a human donor in good health. The donor label of this sample is uncertain. The sequencing sample was made of blood. The chain uses TRBV25-1 and TRBJ1-1; D is perhaps TRBD1 (5 bases). This CDR3 is CASSPGTRSEAFF. DNA of the CDR3: TGTGCCAGCAGTCCCGGGACGAGGTCTGAAGCTTTCTTT.